The present TCR beta chain was sequenced within a study of T cell responses to AZD1222 COVID-19 vaccine. Study information: Second doses were pooled across both intervals (about 4 or about 12 weeks).

The CDR3 is 13 amino acids. Germline CDR1 reads WSHSY; CDR2 reads SAAADI. Trimming stripped 6 bases from V and 1 base from J, with 8 bases between. General observations from the study: Baseline antibody screening turned up just a handful of seropositive AZD1222 recipients.

Clones were read by immunoSEQ multiplex PCR, and TCRdb kept only the in-frame ones, dropping some. Among approximately 190,000 clones, around 92% were seen once, and the ten largest hold approximately 1.3%. About this clone: The antigen is undetermined.

The sequencing used peripheral blood, collected on day 0 of AZD1222 vaccination. V and J are TRBV10-2 and TRBJ2-3; a possible D gene is TRBD2 (5 bases). The source of this sequence is an adult in good health. CDR3 residues: CASRDLGTDTQYF. The DNA for the CDR3 is TGCGCCAGCAGGGACTTGGGCACAGATACGCAGTATTTT.